Below are 4 T cell receptor beta chains sequenced from a single sample in a study of vaccination effects on CD4 cells after COVID-19. Their antigens remain unidentified. Antigen-specific CD4+ T cells were first expanded with viral peptide pools by the ViraFEST assay and only then sequenced. Isolation of CD4+ T cells took place after 10 days of culture. This person's SARS-CoV-2 infection, confirmed by PCR, occurred between March and December 2020. Assay: immunoSEQ multiplex PCR; the TCRdb copy retains only in-frame clones and omits some. The data hold 63,000 or so clones, with 60% to 75% observed a single time. The specimen was CD4+ T cells from PBMCs cultured with HIV peptides, collected before COVID-19 vaccination. Subset here: HIV-1 Nef peptide pool negative control/reference culture. Source of these receptors: a human donor who had a prior SARS-CoV-2 infection.

This clone was seen a few times. The chain carries TRBV28 and TRBJ2-1; the D gene is possibly TRBD2 (5 bases). Germline CDR1 reads MDHEN; CDR2 reads SYDVKM. Trimming stripped 5 bases from V and 5 bases from J, with 7 bases between. CDR3 length equals 12 residues. CDR3 in DNA: TGTGCCAGCAGTATGGGAGACAATGAGCAGTTCTTC. As protein: CASSMGDNEQFF.

The J gene is TRBJ2-3, the V gene TRBV7-2; the D is unclear. Trimming removed 5 bases at V and 6 bases at J, with 9 bases between. The CDR3 is 12 residues long. Germline V gene data show CDR1 as SGHTA and CDR2 as FQGNSA. CDR3: CASSLLADTQYF. In DNA form, the CDR3 reads TGTGCCAGCAGCCTACTTGCGGATACGCAGTATTTT.

The rearrangement joins TRBV30 to TRBJ2-2, with D maybe TRBD2 (5 bases). In germline, CDR1 is GTSNPN, CDR2 SVGIG (reference sequence). CDR3 length equals 12 residues. V was trimmed by 5 bases and J by 5 bases, leaving 9 bases between them. CDR3 bases: TGTGCCTGGGGCCGGGGAACCGGGGAGCTGTTTTTT. Translated, it gives CAWGRGTGELFF.

This clone has only a few counts. The CDR3 reads CATSDPGYPEDEQFF. Here the CDR3 DNA reads TGTGCCACCAGTGATCCAGGGTATCCTGAGGATGAGCAGTTCTTC. V is TRBV24-1 and J is TRBJ2-1; perhaps TRBD1 as D (5 bases). Germline V gene sequence: CDR1 KGHDR, CDR2 SFDVKD. The CDR3 contains 15 residues. V lost 3 bases, J lost 8 bases, and 16 bases lay in between.